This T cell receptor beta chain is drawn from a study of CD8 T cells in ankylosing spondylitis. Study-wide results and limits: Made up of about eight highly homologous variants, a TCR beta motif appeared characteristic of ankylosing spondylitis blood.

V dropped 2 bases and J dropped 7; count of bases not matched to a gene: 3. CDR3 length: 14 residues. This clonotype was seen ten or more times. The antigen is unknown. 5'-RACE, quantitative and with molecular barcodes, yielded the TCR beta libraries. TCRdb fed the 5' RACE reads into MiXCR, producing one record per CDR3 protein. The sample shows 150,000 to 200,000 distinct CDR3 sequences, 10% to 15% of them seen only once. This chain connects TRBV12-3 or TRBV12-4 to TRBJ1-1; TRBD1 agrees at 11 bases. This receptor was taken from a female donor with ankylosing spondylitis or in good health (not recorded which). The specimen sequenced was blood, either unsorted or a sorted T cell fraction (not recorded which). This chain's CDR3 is CASSLLGQGVEAFF. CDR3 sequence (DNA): TGTGCCAGCAGTTTATTGGGACAGGGGGTTGAAGCTTTCTTT.